This record looks at one T cell receptor beta chain sequence and its context. In its sample, this clonotype was seen a few times. There is no known antigen for this receptor. Per-nucleotide qualities are absent, and no much larger clonotype sits a single base away. Receptor libraries were prepared by PCR. Sequencing instrument: Illumina HiSeq 2500. To reduce PCR and sequencing biases, unique molecular identifiers were incorporated into the TCR beta cDNA libraries. Per 1 to 10 million input T cells, some 500,000 cDNA molecules were obtained, such that each molecule approximated one T cell. The patient libraries were prepared and sequenced using the same protocol as the earlier healthy control dataset. Within a given batch, samples were prepared together, multiplexed and sequenced on the same HiSeq lane. The authors processed their data as follows. Raw barcoded reads were processed with MIGEC, discarding single-read molecular identifier groups before consensus assembly and CDR3 extraction. Clonotype tables were post-analysed with VDJtools, and diversity was normalized by down-sampling all datasets to the smallest sample size. In repertoire overlap clustering, CDR3 amino acid sequences, but not nucleotide sequences, were matched to correct batch-related cross-sample contamination. TCRdb took the public reads, trimmed them with fastp at Q25, ran MiXCR for clone calling and kept in-frame beta chains. Each entry is one CDR3 protein sequence, shown with its most common DNA and genes. The V and J calls were determined by TCRdb, not by the authors. Recorded for this sample are about 680,000 distinct CDR3 sequences; 59% of them occurred a single time. Approximately 10% of the sample comes from the top ten.

To demonstrate the VDJtools post-analysis software, TCR beta repertoires were profiled from the peripheral blood of about 14 young patients with multiple sclerosis. The multiple sclerosis patients were children and adolescents ranging in age from roughly 6 to 16 years. The CDR3 has 13 amino acids, counting the end cysteine and phenylalanine. The CDR3 DNA has 39 bases and is translated from base 1. Taken from the germline V gene, the CDR1 and CDR2 loops are SGHTA and FQGNSA. The junction shows trimming of 3 bases on V and 5 bases on J, plus 9 bases between the germline ends. The sample comes from a study of post-analysis software for immune sequencing data (dated by TCRdb to 2013 to 2016). Context from the whole study: Relapsing-remitting, secondary progressive and progressive-relapsing multiple sclerosis were recorded as disease courses, and subtype annotation was lacking for some patients. The patient repertoires were set against around eleven previously published healthy control repertoires from donors whose ages ranged from roughly 6 to 26 years. A subset of samples was prepared in parallel using single-end sample barcoding, then pooled and co-amplified after Illumina adapter ligation. Broader findings and caveats from the paper: The control group was slightly older than the multiple sclerosis patient group. Patients showed significantly higher frequencies than controls for about five TRBV segments, among them TRBV5-6, TRBV5-1 and TRBV20-1. When samples were clustered directly using the F measure, samples prepared in the same batch co-clustered strongly, which prompted a batch-effect correction. Significantly lower normalized Chao1 diversity was found in multiple sclerosis patients than in controls, suggesting substantial peripheral T-cell clonal expansion.

The receptor comes from a girl aged 2-15 years with multiple sclerosis. The chain is assembled from TRBV7-2 and TRBJ2-3; the D gene assignment is ambiguous. The sequenced sample consisted of blood. The CDR3 loop reads CASSFVTGDTQYF. The nucleotide sequence reads TGTGCCAGCAGCTTTGTGACGGGAGATACGCAGTATTTT.